A single sample gave rise to the 32 T cell receptor beta chains below, sequenced in a study of T cell changes during pregnancy in multiple sclerosis. The method was immunoSEQ multiplex PCR; TCRdb's version includes in-frame clones alone and lacks a portion of them. Of about 77,000 clones detected, roughly 91% appear once; the ten largest clones hold around 2.6%. Sequenced material: peripheral blood, taken after pregnancy. Source of these receptors: a female donor in good health, enrolled as a control in a pregnancy study.

The V and J genes are TRBV30 and TRBJ2-5, with TRBD2 as a possible D gene (7 bases). CDR3 length: 12 residues. Trimming took off 3 bases at V and 4 bases at J, with 9 bases between the two ends. The germline gives CDR1 GTSNPN, CDR2 SVGIG (reference sequence). The CDR3 sequence is CAWRGGGETQYF. The DNA of the CDR3 is TGTGCCTGGAGGGGAGGGGGAGAGACCCAGTACTTC.

The chain recombines TRBV6-1 with TRBJ1-5, with a tentative D call TRBD1 (6 bases). V lost 7 bases and J 5 bases, leaving 18 bases between the germline ends. This CDR3 is built from 15 residues. Germline CDR1 and CDR2: MNHNS and SASEGT. In DNA form, the CDR3 reads TGTGCCAGCATACTCTGGGGGGGGCCCTATCAGCCCCAGCATTTT. It specifies CASILWGGPYQPQHF.

The gene calls are TRBV10-3 and TRBJ2-1, with 10 bases identical to TRBD1. CDR1 and CDR2 from the germline V gene are ENHRY and SYGVKD. The CDR3 sequence is 15 residues long. V was pared by 4 bases and J by 7 bases, with 7 bases of the junction left unmatched. The CDR3 bases are TGTGCCATCAGTGTCCCGGGACAGGGGACGAATGAGCAGTTCTTC. Translated: CAISVPGQGTNEQFF.

The rearrangement links TRBV4-1 to TRBJ2-5, with 12 bases aligning to TRBD2. The length of the CDR3 is 20 residues. CDR1 is MGHRA, CDR2 YSYEKL, per germline. Losses at the gene ends were 0 bases for V and 3 bases for J; bases not matched to a gene: 14. Here the CDR3 reads CASSQDAGGLAGGPKETQYF. DNA of the CDR3: TGCGCCAGCAGCCAAGACGCGGGCGGGCTAGCGGGAGGGCCGAAAGAGACCCAGTACTTC.

This clone was counted ten times or more. This chain joins TRBV5-4 and TRBJ1-1, with TRBD1 identical over 10 bases. Germline V gene lookup returns CDR1 SGHNT and CDR2 YYREEE (reference sequence). This CDR3 is built from 15 residues. J gave up 3 bases and V 4 bases, and 6 bases lay outside the gene matches. CDR3 sequence (DNA): TGTGCCAGCAGCCCGACAGGGGGCGCGTACACTGAAGCTTTCTTT. Protein sequence: CASSPTGGAYTEAFF.

This chain connects TRBV7-3 to TRBJ2-6, with D tentatively TRBD2 (5 bases). The germline V gene has CDR1 SGHTA and CDR2 FQGTGA. The CDR3 contains 13 residues. Trimming removed 5 bases from V and 4 bases from J, with 6 bases in between. CDR3 nucleotide sequence: TGTGCCAGCAGCCCGGGAGGGGCCAACGTCCTGACTTTC. Translated, it gives CASSPGGANVLTF.

The chain joins TRBV6-5 to TRBJ2-5; D is unresolved. V was trimmed by 7 bases and J by 5 bases, leaving 17 bases between them. Per germline, CDR1 MNHEY and CDR2 SVGAGI. CDR3 length equals 14 residues. In DNA, the CDR3 is TGTGCCAGCACCAGCAGACTCCGCCGGGAGACCCAGTACTTC. Translation: CASTSRLRRETQYF.

The chain is built from TRBV18 and TRBJ1-1, with 8 bases lining up with TRBD1. V lost 4 bases, J lost 4 bases, and 17 bases stayed unmatched. Per germline, CDR1 KGHSH and CDR2 LQKENI. The CDR3 sequence is 18 residues long. This chain's CDR3 is CASSLSTGTGPVRTEAFF. The CDR3 region has the DNA TGTGCCAGCTCACTTTCTACAGGGACAGGACCCGTGCGCACTGAAGCTTTCTTT.

The chain employs TRBV5-4 and TRBJ1-3; 8 nucleotides match TRBD1. CDR1 is SGHNT and CDR2 is YYREEE in the germline V gene (reference sequence). Trimming took 4 bases from V and 1 from J; bases not matched to a gene: 4. This CDR3 is built from 15 residues. CDR3 DNA sequence: TGTGCCAGCAGCACCTGGACAGGGTCTGGAAACACCATATATTTT. Protein product: CASSTWTGSGNTIYF.

This clone showed up just once. This chain joins TRBV4-3 and TRBJ2-1; D gene ambiguous. CDR1 LGHNA and CDR2 YSLEER come from the germline V gene. V was cut by 1 base and J by 3 bases, with 7 bases left in between. This CDR3 contains 14 residues. This CDR3 is CASSQVAGYNEQFF. The CDR3 nucleotides are TGCGCCAGCAGCCAAGTGGCTGGCTACAATGAGCAGTTCTTC.

The chain is built from TRBV7-8 and TRBJ2-1; 13 nucleotides align to TRBD2. Germline values: CDR1 SGHVS, CDR2 FQNEAQ. V shed 5 bases, J shed 0 bases, and the junction held 13 bases outside the gene matches. The CDR3 covers 20 residues. CDR3: CASSRQGWTSGGYSYNEQFF. The CDR3 DNA sequence: TGTGCCAGCAGCCGACAGGGCTGGACTAGCGGGGGATACTCCTACAATGAGCAGTTCTTC.

V usage is TRBV21-1 and J usage is TRBJ2-2; no check of the table's D call, TRBD2, against the DNA was made. TRBV21-1 is classified as a pseudogene. The CDR3 covers 16 residues. The CDR3 coding sequence is TGTGCCAGCAGCAGGGCCCTTCGGGGGAACACCGGGGAGCTGTTTTTT. Translated, it gives CASSRALRGNTGELFF.

This clone appeared a few times. The junction does not match germline at one end; this may be a read error. The chain combines TRBV7-7 with TRBJ2-5, with 13 bases lining up with TRBD2. This CDR3 comprises 16 residues. Per the germline V gene, CDR1 is SSHAT and CDR2 is FNYEAQ (reference sequence). The CDR3 loop reads CASSLTSGRGFETQYF. CDR3 bases: TGTGCTAGCAGCTTAACTAGCGGGAGGGGATTTGAGACCCAGTACTTC.

The chain is built from TRBV27 and TRBJ2-1; 9 bases agree with TRBD2. CDR1 and CDR2 from the germline V gene are MNHEY and SMNVEV (reference sequence). V lost 7 bases and J lost 2; bases outside the gene matches: 12. The length of the CDR3 is 17 residues. Written as DNA, the CDR3 is TGTGCCAGCATCCCAGCGGGGGGCGGATGGGCCTACAATGAGCAGTTCTTC. Protein: CASIPAGGGWAYNEQFF.

CDR3 sequence reads: CASSPGGSYGYTF. Here the CDR3 DNA reads TGTGCCAGCAGCCCCGGAGGCTCCTATGGCTACACCTTC. The J gene is TRBJ1-2, the V gene TRBV7-2; no firm D call. Germline CDR1 is SGHTA and CDR2 is FQGNSA. The CDR3 spans 13 residues. V was shortened by 5 bases and J by 4 bases, with 11 bases between the two germline ends.

The chain has TRBV30 and TRBJ2-2; D gene ambiguous. Germline assignment: CDR1 GTSNPN and CDR2 SVGIG (reference sequence). CDR3 length: 13 residues. V was cut by 3 bases and J by 0 bases, with 5 bases left in between. CDR3: CAWRGTNTGELFF. The CDR3 nucleotides read TGTGCCTGGAGGGGCACGAACACCGGGGAGCTGTTTTTT.

Here the CDR3 DNA reads TGTGCCAGCTCACCACCCGGTGGAGATAACTATGGCTACACCTTC. This sequence encodes CASSPPGGDNYGYTF. V and J are TRBV18 and TRBJ1-2; D unresolved. Germline values: CDR1 KGHSH, CDR2 LQKENI. The germline V and J ends were trimmed by 0 bases and 1 base, with 9 bases remaining between them. The CDR3 spans 15 residues.

The chain is built from TRBV20-1 and TRBJ2-7; TRBD1 agrees at 10 bases. Trimming at V came to 6 bases and at J to 6 bases, leaving 2 bases not matched to a gene. Germline V lookup: CDR1 DFQATT, CDR2 SNEGSKA (reference sequence). CDR3 length: 11 residues. The CDR3 sequence: CSAGQGFEQYF. CDR3 DNA sequence: TGCAGTGCGGGACAGGGGTTCGAGCAGTACTTC.

This chain connects TRBV23-1 to TRBJ1-5; weak D call: TRBD1 (5 bases). TRBV23-1 is noted as an ORF with a role that remains uncertain. The length of the CDR3 is 15 residues. Trimming removed 11 bases from V and 0 bases from J, with 17 bases in between. The CDR3 sequence is CARIAGVGSNQPQHF. CDR3 coding DNA: TGCGCCCGAATCGCGGGGGTGGGTAGCAATCAGCCCCAGCATTTT.

The J gene is TRBJ2-3, the V gene TRBV19; D is unresolved. CDR1 and CDR2 (germline): LNHDA, SQIVND (reference sequence). The CDR3 consists of 14 residues. Between the trimmed V and J ends, which lost 5 bases and 4 bases, there was a span of 13 bases. CDR3 nucleotide sequence: TGTGCCAGTAGTTGGCGCGGTTGGCCAGATACGCAGTATTTT. Amino acids: CASSWRGWPDTQYF.

The chain combines TRBV14 with TRBJ2-7; D is undetermined. The CDR3 has 11 amino acids. Per germline, CDR1 SGHDN and CDR2 FVKESK. The V gene lost 5 bases and the J gene lost 1 base, with 3 bases spanning the gap. DNA of the CDR3: TGTGCCAGCAGCACATCCTACGAGCAGTACTTC. Its translation: CASSTSYEQYF.

This clone was recorded a few times. V and J are TRBV6-4 and TRBJ2-3; 12 bases line up with TRBD2. This CDR3 region has 15 residues. Germline assignment: CDR1 MRHNA and CDR2 SNTAGT. With 4 bases clipped from V and 4 bases from J, the junction kept 3 bases outside the gene matches. Written as DNA, the CDR3 is TGTGCCAGCAGTGGGACTAGCGGGACCTCAGATACGCAGTATTTT. This encodes CASSGTSGTSDTQYF.

The chain is built from TRBV28 and TRBJ2-1; 14 positions match TRBD2. Unmatched junction bases numbered 7, after V lost 6 bases and J lost 0 bases. CDR1 is MDHEN and CDR2 is SYDVKM in the germline V gene. CDR3 length: 18 amino acids. CDR3 in DNA: TGTGCCAGCAGGGGGACTAGCGGGAGAGGAGGCTCCTACAATGAGCAGTTCTTC. This translates into CASRGTSGRGGSYNEQFF.

The CDR3 sequence: CATTPGGAEANYGYTF. For the CDR3, the DNA is TGTGCCACAACCCCCGGGGGGGCAGAAGCTAACTATGGCTACACCTTC. The rearrangement uses TRBV7-2 and TRBJ1-2, with D possibly matching TRBD1 (6 bases). V gave up 10 bases and J gave up 0 bases, with 21 bases separating them. The CDR3 covers 16 residues. Germline V gene data show CDR1 as SGHTA and CDR2 as FQGNSA. The full variable domain, with the rest looked up from reference TRBV7-2 and TRBJ1-2, is GAGVSQSPSNKVTEKGKDVELRCDPISGHTALYWYRQSLGQGLEFLIYFQGNSAPDKSGLPSDRFSAERTGGSVSTLTIQRTQQEDSAVYLCATTPGGAEANYGYTFGSGTRLTVV.

The gene calls are TRBV19 and TRBJ2-4; 8 bases match TRBD1. Germline CDR1 LNHDA, CDR2 SQIVND (reference sequence). Germline trimming cut 6 bases from V and 6 bases from J; bases unmatched to any gene: 7. CDR3 length: 14 residues. CDR3: CASRHRDRLNIQYF. CDR3 nucleotide sequence: TGTGCCAGTAGGCATCGGGACAGGTTAAACATTCAGTACTTC.

V usage is TRBV2 and J usage is TRBJ2-5, with D maybe TRBD2 (5 bases). V lost 11 bases and J lost 9, with 19 bases in between. From germline, CDR1 is SNHLY and CDR2 FYNNEI. This CDR3 contains 12 residues. The chain's CDR3 is CASTTGTWAQYF. The CDR3, as DNA: TGTGCCTCCACTACGGGAACCTGGGCCCAGTACTTC.

The chain couples TRBV7-8 to TRBJ2-7; 8 nucleotides match TRBD1. This CDR3 region has 13 residues. In germline, CDR1 is SGHVS, CDR2 FQNEAQ. J lost 5 bases, V lost 4 bases, and 4 bases had no gene match. For the CDR3, the DNA is TGTGCCAGCAGCTCTAGGACAGGGCACGAGCAGTACTTC. This codes for CASSSRTGHEQYF. Full variable domain (outside the CDR3, taken from reference TRBV7-8 and TRBJ2-7): GAGVSQSPRYKVAKRGQDVALRCDPISGHVSLFWYQQALGQGPEFLTYFQNEAQLDKSGLPSDRFFAERPEGSVSTLKIQRTQQEDSAVYLCASSSRTGHEQYFGPGTRLTVT.

This chain connects TRBV7-9 to TRBJ2-3; TRBD2 agrees at 7 bases. Germline-derived CDR1 and CDR2 are SEHNR and FQNEAQ (reference sequence). The trim removed 5 bases at V and 0 bases at J, leaving 8 bases unmatched. The CDR3 runs 16 residues. This CDR3 is CASSPRGGGSTDTQYF. CDR3 DNA: TGTGCCAGCAGCCCCCGCGGGGGTGGCAGCACAGATACGCAGTATTTT. The entire variable domain, with the rest obtained from reference TRBV7-9 and TRBJ2-3, is as follows: DTGVSQNPRHKITKRGQNVTFRCDPISEHNRLYWYRQTLGQGPEFLTYFQNEAQLEKSRLLSDRFSAERPKGSFSTLEIQRTEQGDSAMYLCASSPRGGGSTDTQYFGPGTRLTVL.

The genes are TRBV29-1 and TRBJ1-1, with D uncertain. The ends were cut back, 6 bases at V and 0 bases at J, with 14 bases in the middle. CDR3 length: 14 residues. Looked up from germline, CDR1 is SQVTM and CDR2 is ANQGSEA. The CDR3 DNA reads as TGCAGCGTGAAGGATAATGGGCTGAACACTGAAGCTTTCTTT. It translates to CSVKDNGLNTEAFF. The entire variable domain, with the rest obtained from reference TRBV29-1 and TRBJ1-1, is as follows: SAVISQKPSRDICQRGTSLTIQCQVDSQVTMMFWYRQQPGQSLTLIATANQGSEATYESGFVIDKFPISRPNLTFSTLTVSNMSPEDSSIYLCSVKDNGLNTEAFFGQGTRLTVV.

The chain uses TRBV7-6 and TRBJ2-1; 10 nucleotides agree with TRBD2. Looked up from germline, CDR1 is SGHVS and CDR2 is FNYEAQ. The junction had 15 bases not matched to a gene; V was cut back by 0 bases and J by 10 bases. This CDR3 spans 18 amino acids. CDR3 loop: CASSLATLVAGGLREQFF. CDR3 coding DNA: TGTGCCAGCAGCTTAGCGACATTGGTAGCGGGAGGTCTCAGAGAGCAGTTCTTC.

The chain combines TRBV19 with TRBJ2-7, with 7 bases identical to TRBD2. The CDR3 contains 15 residues. The V gene end was trimmed by 3 bases and the J gene end by 3 bases; junction bases not matched to a gene: 8. Germline assignment: CDR1 LNHDA and CDR2 SQIVND (reference sequence). The CDR3 loop reads CASSIGSGPSYEQYF. DNA of the CDR3: TGTGCCAGTAGTATTGGTAGCGGGCCTAGCTACGAGCAGTACTTC.

The rearrangement links TRBV10-3 to TRBJ2-3; 14 nucleotides agree with TRBD2. The length of the CDR3 is 16 residues. V was pared by 0 bases and J by 8 bases, with 4 bases of the junction left unmatched. Per the germline V gene, CDR1 is ENHRY and CDR2 is SYGVKD. The chain's CDR3 is CAISESTSGGARTQYF. The CDR3 nucleotides read TGTGCCATCAGTGAGTCGACTAGCGGGGGGGCTCGTACGCAGTATTTT.